This T cell receptor beta chain derives from a study of human T cells and chemical hapten exposure. The CDR3 runs to 13 residues. V was trimmed by 2 bases and J by 2 bases, leaving 9 bases between them. CDR1 SQVTM and CDR2 ANQGSEA come from the germline V gene. TCRdb reprocessed the RACE reads with MiXCR, giving one entry per CDR3 protein. The sample has 150,000 to 200,000 distinct CDR3 sequences; 24% are singletons. The time point: patch test 3, about 24 weeks after DPC sensitization. The treatment was: therapeutic diphenylcyclopropenone sensitization with weekly scalp DPC. The study's findings and limits: Unchanged with DPC sensitization were TCRs above 1 in 1000 frequency.

On this clonotype: What it binds is not known.

Sample: whole blood, taken in connection with sensitization to the hapten diphenylcyclopropenone (DPC). This chain links TRBV29-1 with TRBJ2-5; a weak D match, TRBD1 (7 bases). This clonotype was obtained from a woman aged 40 to 55 with alopecia areata. Some clones in this sample may be carry-over from other donors' samples. The CDR3 DNA follows: TGCAGCGTTGAACAGGGGGGACAAGAGACCCAGTACTTC. Protein: CSVEQGGQETQYF. The full variable domain, completed using reference TRBV29-1 and TRBJ2-5, is SAVISQKPSRDICQRGTSLTIQCQVDSQVTMMFWYRQQPGQSLTLIATANQGSEATYESGFVIDKFPISRPNLTFSTLTVSNMSPEDSSIYLCSVEQGGQETQYFGPGTRLLVL.